The 12 T cell receptor beta chains given below trace back to one sample, sequenced in a study of vaccination and CD4 T cells after COVID-19. The Oncomine TCR Beta short-read assay was what sequenced the DNA obtained from cultured CD4+ T cells. TCRdb reprocessed the PCR reads with MiXCR, giving one entry per CDR3 protein. The sample lists around 20,000 distinct CDR3 sequences; under 65% were seen once. These receptors are not linked to any known antigen. Treatment defined: roughly 10-day PBMC culture with coronavirus spike peptide pools or control peptides (ViraFEST assay). The sequencing used CD4+ T cells from blood, cultured in vitro, collected after SARS-CoV-2 vaccination. The receptors derive from a human donor who had recovered from COVID-19.

V usage is TRBV7-6 and J usage is TRBJ2-5; 11 bases match TRBD2. Germline CDR1 reads SGHVS; CDR2 reads FNYEAQ. V was clipped by 4 bases and J by 7 bases; unmatched bases: 11. There are 16 residues in the CDR3. The CDR3 protein is CASSSSGGPAGRTQYF. For the CDR3, the DNA is TGTGCCAGCAGCTCTAGCGGGGGGCCCGCTGGGCGGACCCAGTACTTC.

The chain carries TRBV2 and TRBJ1-2; D is unclear. Trimming pared 8 bases from V and 5 bases from J, leaving 6 bases between. The CDR3 consists of 10 residues. Germline lookup yields CDR1 SNHLY and CDR2 FYNNEI. Here the CDR3 DNA reads TGTGCCAGCGGCCTATATGGCTACACCTTC. This translates into CASGLYGYTF.

This chain links TRBV19 with TRBJ1-2, with 10 bases identical to TRBD1. V gave up 7 bases and J gave up 6 bases; unmatched junction bases: 5. Per the germline V gene, CDR1 is LNHDA and CDR2 is SQIVND (reference sequence). This CDR3 contains 13 residues. The CDR3 sequence is CASIRQGADGYTF. The CDR3 DNA reads as TGTGCCAGTATTCGACAGGGGGCGGATGGCTACACCTTC.

V and J are TRBV7-2 and TRBJ1-3, with D uncertain. CDR3 length: 15 residues. Germline-derived CDR1 and CDR2 are SGHTA and FQGNSA. V dropped 5 bases and J dropped 1 base, with 12 bases sitting between them. CDR3 nucleotides: TGTGCCAGCAGCCCGGTGGGCAGTTCTGGAAACACCATATATTTT. Translated, it gives CASSPVGSSGNTIYF.

The V gene is TRBV7-8, the J gene TRBJ2-7; 12 nucleotides match TRBD2. Germline CDR1 SGHVS, CDR2 FQNEAQ. V was clipped by 2 bases and J by 5 bases; unmatched bases: 16. The CDR3 runs to 19 residues. DNA for the CDR3: TGTGCCAGCAGCTTACTCCAGGCTAGCGGGAGGGCCGATGGCAACGAGCAGTACTTC. This gives the protein CASSLLQASGRADGNEQYF.

The CDR3 loop is CSARLGGRETQYF. The CDR3 DNA follows: TGCAGTGCTAGACTCGGGGGGAGAGAGACCCAGTACTTC. This chain uses TRBV20-1 with TRBJ2-5, with 7 positions matching TRBD2. Germline V lookup: CDR1 DFQATT, CDR2 SNEGSKA (reference sequence). The CDR3 runs to 13 residues. Trimming at V came to 2 bases and at J to 4 bases, leaving 4 bases not matched to a gene.

This clonotype has just one count. V and J are TRBV6-5 and TRBJ2-5; D gene unclear. The CDR3 loop spans 11 amino acids. V was cut by 2 bases and J by 8 bases, with 6 bases left in between. Germline CDR1 reads MNHEY; CDR2 reads SVGAGI. The CDR3 coding sequence is TGTGCCAGCAGTTACGACATAACCCAGTACTTC. Protein product: CASSYDITQYF.

The J gene is TRBJ1-1, the V gene TRBV6-2 or TRBV6-3; D unresolved. Trimming stripped 6 bases from V and 6 bases from J, with 11 bases between. CDR3 size: 12 residues. Germline-derived CDR1 and CDR2 are MNHEY and SVGEGT. The CDR3 is CASSSSLAEAFF. In nucleotides, the CDR3 is TGTGCCAGCAGCTCCTCCCTCGCTGAAGCTTTCTTT.

This clonotype came up a few times. The V gene is TRBV7-8, the J gene TRBJ2-1, with 13 bases lining up with TRBD2. The junction had 7 bases not matched to a gene; V was cut back by 1 base and J by 7 bases. The CDR3 runs 17 residues. CDR1 and CDR2 from the germline V gene are SGHVS and FQNEAQ. CDR3 protein: CASSLVLLAGGQNEQFF. CDR3 DNA: TGTGCCAGCAGCTTAGTCCTACTAGCGGGGGGGCAGAATGAGCAGTTCTTC.

This clonotype was picked up a small number of times. The chain carries TRBV7-3 and TRBJ1-5, with no clear D. CDR3 length equals 13 residues. The V gene's germline CDR1 is SGHTA and CDR2 FQGTGA. Trimming removed 4 bases from V and 7 bases from J, with 11 bases in between. The CDR3 DNA reads as TGTGCCAGCAGCTCGTTTGTAGGGCAGCCCCAGCATTTT. Its translation is CASSSFVGQPQHF.

This clonotype has only a few counts. The chain combines TRBV12-3 or TRBV12-4 with TRBJ2-5; 11 bases are a match to TRBD1. V gave up 6 bases and J gave up 4 bases; unmatched junction bases: 4. The CDR3 length is 14 residues. CDR3 nucleotides: TGTGCCAGCAGCGGGACAGGGGGATCAGAGACCCAGTACTTC. Residues: CASSGTGGSETQYF.

The chain uses TRBV5-5 and TRBJ1-2; a weak D match, TRBD1 (5 bases). Germline CDR1 reads SGHKS; CDR2 reads YYEKEE (reference sequence). The CDR3 is 17 residues long. V gave up 3 bases and J gave up 4 bases, with 22 bases separating them. In DNA, the CDR3 is TGTGCCAGCAGCTCGATCTCCGGGACGTCCATCCCCTATGGCTACACCTTC. Encoded protein: CASSSISGTSIPYGYTF.